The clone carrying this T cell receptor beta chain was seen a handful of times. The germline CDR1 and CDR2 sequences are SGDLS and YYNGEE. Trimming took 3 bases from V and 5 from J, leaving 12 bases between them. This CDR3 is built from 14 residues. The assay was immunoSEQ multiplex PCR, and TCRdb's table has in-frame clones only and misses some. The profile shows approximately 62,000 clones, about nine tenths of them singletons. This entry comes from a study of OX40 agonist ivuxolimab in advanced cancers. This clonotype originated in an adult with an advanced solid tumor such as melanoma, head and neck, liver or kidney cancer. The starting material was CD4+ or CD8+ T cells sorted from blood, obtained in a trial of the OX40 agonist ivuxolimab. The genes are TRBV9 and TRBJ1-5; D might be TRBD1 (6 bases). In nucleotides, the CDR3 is TGTGCCAGCAGCGAACAGGGTTTAGATCAGCCCCAGCATTTT. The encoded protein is CASSEQGLDQPQHF. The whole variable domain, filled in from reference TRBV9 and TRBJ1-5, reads DSGVTQTPKHLITATGQRVTLRCSPRSGDLSVYWYQQSLDQGLQFLIQYYNGEERAKGNILERFSAQQFPDLHSELNLSSLELGDSALYFCASSEQGLDQPQHFGDGTRLSIL.